The 28 T cell receptor beta chains below all came from one sample that was sequenced in a study of T-cell reconstitution after alpha-beta-depleted transplantation in children. Preparation of the TCRbeta library was carried out with unique molecular identifiers. TCRdb re-derived calls from the PCR reads in MiXCR, one entry per CDR3 protein. This table has 200,000 to 250,000 distinct CDR3 sequences, about a tenth appearing once. The material was PBMCs, obtained before TCRalphabeta/CD19-depleted stem cell transplant. The source is a child younger than two with acute myeloid leukemia, due to receive a stem cell transplant.

The chain links TRBV10-2 to TRBJ1-2; TRBD1 agrees at 9 bases. Germline-derived CDR1 and CDR2 are WSHSY and SAAADI. With V trimmed by 6 bases and J by 6 bases, 11 bases remained unmatched. This CDR3 has 15 residues. CDR3 DNA sequence: TGCGCCAGCAGATCTCCGGGACAGGGTATTAATGGCTACACCTTC. This gives the protein CASRSPGQGINGYTF.

Many counts were recorded for this clonotype. This chain links TRBV28 with TRBJ2-5, with a possible D match to TRBD1 (6 bases). Germline V gene data show CDR1 as MDHEN and CDR2 as SYDVKM. Trimming removed 2 bases at V and 1 base at J, with 14 bases between. This CDR3 region has 16 residues. CDR3 nucleotide sequence: TGTGCCAGCAGTTTAATGGGACAAGGATCCCAAGAGACCCAGTACTTC. This translates into CASSLMGQGSQETQYF.

The table lists this clonotype with many counts. The V and J genes are TRBV12-3 or TRBV12-4 and TRBJ2-1; perhaps TRBD2 as D (6 bases). The CDR3 is 13 amino acids. The V gene lost 3 bases and the J gene lost 4 bases, with 7 bases spanning the gap. The DNA for the CDR3 is TGTGCCAGCAGTTTTCGGGGGTACAATGAGCAGTTCTTC. Residues: CASSFRGYNEQFF.

This clonotype showed up many times. The rearrangement uses TRBV3-1 and TRBJ1-2; a weak D match, TRBD1 (5 bases). This CDR3 comprises 13 residues. Between the trimmed V and J ends, which lost 4 bases and 4 bases, there was a span of 10 bases. The V gene's germline CDR1 is LGHDT and CDR2 YNNKEL (reference sequence). The CDR3: CASSRSGTYGYTF. The CDR3 DNA follows: TGTGCCAGCAGCCGTTCAGGGACCTATGGCTACACCTTC.

This clonotype was seen many times. This chain connects TRBV12-3 or TRBV12-4 to TRBJ2-7, with D unresolved. Trimming removed 6 bases from V and 7 bases from J, with 19 bases in between. The CDR3 extends over 14 amino acids. This CDR3 is CASRQDGGLGEQYF. The CDR3 region has the DNA TGTGCCAGCAGGCAGGACGGTGGTTTGGGGGAGCAGTACTTC.

Many counts were recorded for this clonotype. The genes are TRBV5-1 and TRBJ2-2; no definite D call. The CDR3 contains 15 residues. V lost 0 bases and J 0 bases, leaving 6 bases between the germline ends. Germline loops: CDR1 SGHRS, CDR2 YFSETQ. This CDR3 reads CASSLGLPNTGELFF. DNA for the CDR3: TGCGCCAGCAGCTTGGGACTTCCGAACACCGGGGAGCTGTTTTTT.

This clonotype was counted many times. V is TRBV20-1 and J is TRBJ2-2; TRBD2 aligns across 11 bases. From germline, CDR1 is DFQATT and CDR2 SNEGSKA (reference sequence). Unmatched junction bases numbered 10, after V lost 5 bases and J lost 5 bases. The CDR3 has 16 residues. The CDR3, as DNA: TGCAGTGCTCCCAATAGACTAGCGGGAAAAACCGGGGAGCTGTTTTTT. It yields the protein CSAPNRLAGKTGELFF.

This clonotype was seen at least ten times. This rearrangement joins TRBV5-1 to TRBJ2-3, with 10 nucleotides matching TRBD2. Germline V CDR1 and CDR2: SGHRS, YFSETQ. The CDR3 totals 15 residues. V was clipped by 5 bases and J by 2 bases; unmatched bases: 5. The CDR3, as DNA: TGCGCCAGCAGAATAGCGGGAGGCCCCACAGATACGCAGTATTTT. Its protein product is CASRIAGGPTDTQYF.

This clonotype was counted ten times or more. V usage is TRBV5-1 and J usage is TRBJ2-3, with 15 bases aligning to TRBD2. The ends lost 4 bases at V and 4 bases at J; junction bases unmatched: 13. The CDR3 is made up of 19 amino acids. Germline CDR1 reads SGHRS; CDR2 reads YFSETQ. Here the CDR3 DNA reads TGCGCCAGCAGCCTCGCTCGGACTAGCGGGAGGGCAGGTGCAGATACGCAGTATTTT. Protein product: CASSLARTSGRAGADTQYF.

This clonotype came up a few times. The chain carries TRBV10-3 and TRBJ2-7, with D unclear. CDR3 length equals 14 residues. V gave up 5 bases and J gave up 0 bases, with 11 bases separating them. In germline, CDR1 is ENHRY, CDR2 SYGVKD. The CDR3 sequence: CAISSGPVSYEQYF. Here the CDR3 DNA reads TGTGCCATCAGTTCCGGCCCGGTCTCCTACGAGCAGTACTTC.

This clonotype was recorded many times. The V gene is TRBV20-1, the J gene TRBJ2-3; 9 bases fit TRBD2. This CDR3 spans 16 amino acids. The V and J ends lost 0 bases and 1 base, in that order; junction bases with no gene match: 5. CDR1 is DFQATT and CDR2 is SNEGSKA in the germline V gene (reference sequence). DNA for the CDR3: TGCAGTGCTAGAGATTTGCGGGAGGGCCGCACAGATACGCAGTATTTT. Translating it yields CSARDLREGRTDTQYF.

This clonotype came up many times. The chain links TRBV10-3 to TRBJ2-3; D is possibly TRBD1 or TRBD2 (5 bases each). The CDR3 length is 12 residues. Germline-derived CDR1 and CDR2 are ENHRY and SYGVKD. Between the trimmed V and J ends, which lost 10 bases and 0 bases, there was a span of 8 bases. CDR3 bases: TGTGCCACGGGGACCAGCACAGATACGCAGTATTTT. Amino acids: CATGTSTDTQYF.

The rearrangement joins TRBV3-1 to TRBJ1-1; D is undetermined. CDR1 is LGHDT, CDR2 YNNKEL, per germline (reference sequence). V lost 3 bases, J lost 6 bases, and 11 bases lay in between. CDR3 length equals 13 residues. The CDR3 region has the DNA TGTGCCAGCAGCCATATTTTGGGTGCTGAAGCTTTCTTT. Residues: CASSHILGAEAFF.

This chain uses TRBV12-2 with TRBJ1-1; TRBD1, the D gene given by the table, was not confirmed from the DNA. TRBV12-2 is an annotated pseudogene. The CDR3 has 16 residues. The CDR3, as DNA: TGTGCAAGTCGCCTCCAAGGGCGGCTCATGAACACTGAAGCTTTCTTT. Its protein is CASRLQGRLMNTEAFF.

This clonotype was recorded a few times. The rearrangement links TRBV20-1 to TRBJ2-6; D unresolved. The V and J ends lost 4 bases and 1 base respectively, with 11 bases between them. Germline V gives CDR1 DFQATT, CDR2 SNEGSKA (reference sequence). The CDR3 runs 15 residues. CDR3 residues: CSANADGSGANVLTF. For the CDR3, the DNA is TGCAGTGCTAACGCGGACGGGTCTGGGGCCAACGTCCTGACTTTC.

Ten or more counts support this clonotype. The rearrangement uses TRBV7-9 and TRBJ1-1; D is unresolved. The CDR3 extends over 14 amino acids. Trimming removed 3 bases from V and 0 bases from J, with 8 bases in between. The germline V gene has CDR1 SEHNR and CDR2 FQNEAQ (reference sequence). The CDR3 DNA reads as TGTGCCAGCAGCTTTCAACAGCTGAACACTGAAGCTTTCTTT. Encoded protein: CASSFQQLNTEAFF.

This clonotype came up many times. The chain combines TRBV5-4 with TRBJ1-2, with 7 positions matching TRBD1. The CDR3 contains 13 residues. V trimming: 3 bases; J trimming: 4 bases; junction bases outside the gene matches: 3. Looked up from germline, CDR1 is SGHNT and CDR2 is YYREEE (reference sequence). The CDR3 DNA is TGTGCCAGCAGCTGGGGGACAGCCTATGGCTACACCTTC. It specifies CASSWGTAYGYTF.

This clonotype was counted many times. The chain links TRBV24-1 to TRBJ1-2; D is perhaps TRBD1 (6 bases). In germline, CDR1 is KGHDR, CDR2 SFDVKD. This CDR3 has 12 residues. Trimming pared 3 bases from V and 5 bases from J, leaving 6 bases between. Written as DNA, the CDR3 is TGTGCCACCAGTGATCAGGGGTATGGCTACACCTTC. It specifies CATSDQGYGYTF.

In the case of this clonotype: A read error may explain this, as a much larger clone is one base away. The chain employs TRBV7-9 and TRBJ2-7; D is unclear. The CDR3 runs to 14 residues. Germline V gives CDR1 SEHNR, CDR2 FQNEAQ (reference sequence). Deletions cut 0 bases from V and 3 bases from J, with 9 bases between. The CDR3 DNA is TGTGCCAGCAGCTTAGCAGGTTACCGCTACGAGCAGTACTTC. The encoded protein is CASSLAGYRYEQYF. Supplemented by reference TRBV7-9 and TRBJ2-7, the full variable domain reads DTGVSQNPRHKITKRGQNVTFRCDPISEHNRLYWYRQTLGQGPEFLTYFQNEAQLEKSRLLSDRFSAERPKGSFSTLEIQRTEQGDSAMYLCASSLAGYRYEQYFGPGTRLTVT.

There are a few counts of this clonotype. The chain employs TRBV20-1 and TRBJ2-3; TRBD2 aligns across 10 bases. J lost 5 bases, V lost 5 bases, and 4 bases had no gene match. Germline V gene lookup returns CDR1 DFQATT and CDR2 SNEGSKA (reference sequence). CDR3 length: 13 residues. Here the CDR3 DNA reads TGCAGTGCTGGAGCGGGAGGGAAAGATACGCAGTATTTT. Translated: CSAGAGGKDTQYF.

Ten or more counts support this clonotype. This chain links TRBV20-1 with TRBJ2-3, with 9 bases matching TRBD2. The CDR3 extends over 16 amino acids. Germline trimming cut 0 bases from V and 3 bases from J; bases unmatched to any gene: 7. The germline gives CDR1 DFQATT, CDR2 SNEGSKA (reference sequence). This CDR3 is CSARDRGSGRTDTQYF. The CDR3 DNA sequence: TGCAGTGCTAGAGATCGGGGTAGCGGGAGAACAGATACGCAGTATTTT.

This clonotype was detected a few times. This sequence joins TRBV5-1 and TRBJ2-3, with 7 bases aligning to TRBD1. Germline-derived CDR1 and CDR2 are SGHRS and YFSETQ. CDR3 length: 15 residues. With 3 bases clipped from V and 2 bases from J, the junction kept 6 bases outside the gene matches. As DNA, the CDR3 is TGCGCCAGCAGCTGGCCGGGACAGAACACAGATACGCAGTATTTT. Amino acids: CASSWPGQNTDTQYF. The entire variable domain, with the rest obtained from reference TRBV5-1 and TRBJ2-3, is as follows: KAGVTQTPRYLIKTRGQQVTLSCSPISGHRSVSWYQQTPGQGLQFLFEYFSETQRNKGNFPGRFSGRQFSNSRSEMNVSTLELGDSALYLCASSWPGQNTDTQYFGPGTRLTVL.

Many counts were recorded for this clonotype. The genes are TRBV29-1 and TRBJ1-1; a weak D match, TRBD1 (6 bases). The germline CDR1 and CDR2 sequences are SQVTM and ANQGSEA. V lost 7 bases to trimming and J lost 6 bases, with 27 bases between them. This CDR3 is 16 amino acids long. The CDR3 loop reads CSASTSGAMRLSEAFF. The DNA of the CDR3 is TGCAGCGCCTCAACCTCAGGGGCGATGCGTTTGTCTGAAGCTTTCTTT.

The CDR3 loop is CASSLTGQPNEKLFF. CDR3 nucleotides: TGCGCCAGCAGCTTGACGGGACAGCCTAATGAAAAACTGTTTTTT. V is TRBV5-1 and J is TRBJ1-4; 7 bases are shared with TRBD1. CDR1 is SGHRS, CDR2 YFSETQ, per germline. V was pared by 1 base and J by 3 bases, with 3 bases of the junction left unmatched. This CDR3 comprises 15 residues.

This clonotype was recorded at least ten times. The chain's CDR3 is CASSYGGNNGETQYF. In DNA, the CDR3 is TGTGCCAGCAGCTACGGTGGGAATAATGGAGAGACCCAGTACTTC. The J gene is TRBJ2-5, the V gene TRBV7-9; D not certain. CDR1 and CDR2 (germline): SEHNR, FQNEAQ (reference sequence). This CDR3 is built from 15 residues. V was trimmed by 4 bases and J by 4 bases, leaving 16 bases between them.

Concerning this clonotype itself: One junction end does not reproduce the germline sequence, and a read error may be involved. The V gene is TRBV12-3 or TRBV12-4, the J gene TRBJ1-4, with 7 bases identical to TRBD1. The CDR3 extends over 17 amino acids. In nucleotides, the CDR3 is TGTGCCAACAGTTTCTGGTTTCAGGGGGGTTCTAATGAAAAACTGTTTTTT. Amino acid sequence: CANSFWFQGGSNEKLFF.

This clonotype was detected ten times or more. This rearrangement joins TRBV15 to TRBJ2-5; D not resolved. Germline CDR1 and CDR2: LNHNV and YYDKDF (reference sequence). V was cut by 1 base and J by 1 base, with 13 bases left in between. CDR3 length: 16 amino acids. CDR3 region: CATSRGIRTGQETQYF. The CDR3 DNA is TGTGCCACCAGCAGAGGAATCAGGACGGGCCAAGAGACCCAGTACTTC.

This clonotype was seen many times. The rearrangement joins TRBV5-1 to TRBJ2-7; D might be TRBD1 (6 bases). Trimming pared 0 bases from V and 0 bases from J, leaving 13 bases between. CDR3 length equals 16 residues. Germline assignment: CDR1 SGHRS and CDR2 YFSETQ. CDR3 DNA: TGCGCCAGCAGCTTGGTTGACAGGAGTTACTCCTACGAGCAGTACTTC. This translates into CASSLVDRSYSYEQYF.